A selection of T cell receptor beta chains follows, all from one sample in a study of response to subunit inactivated influenza vaccine. Each CDR3 protein gets one entry after TCRdb re-called the RT-PCR reads with MiXCR. Among 450,000 to 600,000 distinct CDR3 sequences, less than 10% were seen once, and the ten largest hold 10% to 15%. The sample was PBMCs from blood, taken approximately 25 months after vaccination. All receptors come from a man between 50 and 75 years old who received an inactivated influenza vaccine. Both conserved end residues are part of each CDR3. Fields, in order: D gene, J gene, V gene, clone size, CDR3 protein, CDR3 DNA. The D gene is left open where the match is weak. Size is stated for part of the rows, as once, few or many counts, or as a class when the clone is expanded.

D gene: .; J gene: TRBJ2-7; V gene: TRBV28; clone size: many; CDR3 protein: CASRRDSYYEQYF; CDR3 DNA: TGTGCCAGCAGAAGGGACTCCTACTACGAGCAGTACTTC
D gene: TRBD1; J gene: TRBJ1-1; V gene: TRBV7-2; clone size: many; CDR3 protein: CASSLKDREEAFF; CDR3 DNA: TGTGCCAGCAGCTTAAAAGACAGGGAGGAAGCTTTCTTT
D gene: TRBD1; J gene: TRBJ2-1; V gene: TRBV19; clone size: .; CDR3 protein: CASSTDRGNEQFF; CDR3 DNA: TGTGCCAGTAGCACGGACAGGGGTAATGAGCAGTTCTTC
D gene: .; J gene: TRBJ1-2; V gene: TRBV20-1; clone size: few; CDR3 protein: CSARDARDGYTF; CDR3 DNA: TGCAGTGCTAGAGATGCCAGGGATGGCTACACCTTC
D gene: .; J gene: TRBJ1-2; V gene: TRBV7-9; clone size: few; CDR3 protein: CAGESTQKYGYTF; CDR3 DNA: TGTGCCGGCGAATCTACACAAAAATATGGCTACACCTTC
D gene: .; J gene: TRBJ2-7; V gene: TRBV29-1; clone size: few; CDR3 protein: CSVGQGRFGEQYF; CDR3 DNA: TGCAGCGTTGGGCAGGGCCGGTTTGGCGAGCAGTACTTC
D gene: TRBD2; J gene: TRBJ2-7; V gene: TRBV27; clone size: .; CDR3 protein: CASSLRAGTTYEQYF; CDR3 DNA: TGTGCCAGCAGTTTACGGGCGGGGACTACCTACGAGCAGTACTTC
D gene: .; J gene: TRBJ2-5; V gene: TRBV29-1; clone size: few; CDR3 protein: CSACFQPGETQYF; CDR3 DNA: TGCAGCGCTTGTTTCCAGCCGGGCGAGACCCAGTACTTC
D gene: TRBD1; J gene: TRBJ1-4; V gene: TRBV12-3/TRBV12-4; clone size: few; CDR3 protein: CASQGVGEKLFF; CDR3 DNA: TGTGCCAGCCAGGGGGTTGGGGAAAAACTGTTTTTT
D gene: .; J gene: TRBJ2-1; V gene: TRBV29-1; clone size: many; CDR3 protein: CSVEPTELSSTGTPYNEQFF; CDR3 DNA: TGCAGCGTAGAGCCGACCGAGTTAAGTTCAACAGGGACCCCCTACAATGAGCAGTTCTTC
D gene: .; J gene: TRBJ2-7; V gene: TRBV5-5; clone size: .; CDR3 protein: CASSLASGDSSYEQYF; CDR3 DNA: TGTGCCAGCAGCTTGGCCAGCGGGGACAGCTCCTACGAGCAGTACTTC
D gene: .; J gene: TRBJ1-2; V gene: TRBV15; clone size: few; CDR3 protein: CATSREFGTNYGYTF; CDR3 DNA: TGTGCCACCAGCAGAGAGTTTGGCACCAACTATGGCTACACCTTC
D gene: .; J gene: TRBJ2-6; V gene: TRBV30; clone size: few; CDR3 protein: CAWSFSRNSGANVLTF; CDR3 DNA: TGTGCCTGGAGTTTTAGTAGAAACTCTGGGGCCAACGTCCTGACTTTC
D gene: .; J gene: TRBJ2-3; V gene: TRBV11-2; clone size: .; CDR3 protein: CASSLAWEATQYF; CDR3 DNA: TGTGCCAGCAGCTTGGCATGGGAGGCTACGCAGTATTTT
D gene: .; J gene: TRBJ1-3; V gene: TRBV15; clone size: few; CDR3 protein: CATSRDQREPGNTIYF; CDR3 DNA: TGTGCCACCAGCAGAGATCAAAGGGAACCTGGAAACACCATATATTTT
D gene: TRBD1; J gene: TRBJ2-1; V gene: TRBV7-2; clone size: many; CDR3 protein: CASSFGTGEYEQFF; CDR3 DNA: TGTGCCAGCAGCTTCGGGACAGGAGAATATGAGCAGTTCTTC
D gene: .; J gene: TRBJ2-1; V gene: TRBV7-9; clone size: few; CDR3 protein: CASSSGLALNEQFF; CDR3 DNA: TGTGCCAGCAGCTCCGGGCTAGCGCTCAATGAGCAGTTCTTC
D gene: .; J gene: TRBJ1-2; V gene: TRBV29-1; clone size: few; CDR3 protein: CSVDSGLYYGYTF; CDR3 DNA: TGCAGCGTTGACTCGGGCCTCTACTATGGCTACACCTTC
D gene: TRBD2; J gene: TRBJ2-7; V gene: TRBV5-1; clone size: .; CDR3 protein: CASSMGLAAFGEQYF; CDR3 DNA: TGCGCCAGCAGCATGGGACTAGCAGCCTTCGGCGAGCAGTACTTC
D gene: .; J gene: TRBJ2-2; V gene: TRBV14; clone size: once; CDR3 protein: CASSQGFSTGNTGELFF; CDR3 DNA: TGTGCCAGCAGCCAAGGCTTCAGTACAGGGAACACCGGGGAGCTGTTTTTT
D gene: TRBD2; J gene: TRBJ2-1; V gene: TRBV7-8; clone size: few; CDR3 protein: CASSALAETYNEQFF; CDR3 DNA: TGTGCCAGCAGCGCCCTAGCGGAGACCTACAATGAGCAGTTCTTC
D gene: TRBD1; J gene: TRBJ1-6; V gene: TRBV28; clone size: .; CDR3 protein: CASPAGTANNSPLHF; CDR3 DNA: TGTGCCAGCCCGGCGGGGACAGCGAATAATTCACCCCTCCACTTT
D gene: .; J gene: TRBJ2-1; V gene: TRBV4-3; clone size: few; CDR3 protein: CASSQDFGARGNEQFF; CDR3 DNA: TGCGCCAGCAGCCAAGATTTCGGGGCGAGAGGTAATGAGCAGTTCTTC
D gene: .; J gene: TRBJ1-1; V gene: TRBV20-1; clone size: many; CDR3 protein: CSARPGPGNTEAFF; CDR3 DNA: TGCAGTGCTAGGCCGGGGCCAGGGAACACTGAAGCTTTCTTT
D gene: .; J gene: TRBJ2-7; V gene: TRBV5-1; clone size: few; CDR3 protein: CASSLEGSGLEQYF; CDR3 DNA: TGCGCCAGCAGCTTGGAAGGCAGTGGGTTGGAGCAGTACTTC
D gene: TRBD1; J gene: TRBJ2-3; V gene: TRBV19; clone size: few; CDR3 protein: CASNPTGAEKDTQYF; CDR3 DNA: TGTGCCAGTAACCCTACAGGGGCGGAGAAAGATACGCAGTATTTT
D gene: .; J gene: TRBJ1-6; V gene: TRBV7-8; clone size: .; CDR3 protein: CASSLVGGAQSPLHF; CDR3 DNA: TGTGCCAGCAGCTTGGTGGGGGGCGCCCAATCACCCCTCCACTTT
D gene: .; J gene: TRBJ2-5; V gene: TRBV25-1; clone size: few; CDR3 protein: CASSEEGTGETQYF; CDR3 DNA: TGTGCCAGCAGTGAAGAGGGTACCGGGGAGACCCAGTACTTC
D gene: .; J gene: TRBJ2-1; V gene: TRBV12-3/TRBV12-4; clone size: .; CDR3 protein: CASSFLGGLYNEQFF; CDR3 DNA: TGTGCCAGCAGTTTTTTGGGGGGCCTATACAATGAGCAGTTCTTC
D gene: TRBD1; J gene: TRBJ1-4; V gene: TRBV20-1; clone size: .; CDR3 protein: CSATRDSRDEKLFF; CDR3 DNA: TGCAGTGCTACCCGGGACAGCCGTGATGAAAAACTGTTTTTT
D gene: .; J gene: TRBJ2-7; V gene: TRBV7-2; clone size: few; CDR3 protein: CASSPTGPLYEQYF; CDR3 DNA: TGTGCCAGCAGCCCCACAGGGCCGCTATACGAGCAGTACTTC
D gene: .; J gene: TRBJ1-2; V gene: TRBV12-3/TRBV12-4; clone size: few; CDR3 protein: CASSPSLGGYTF; CDR3 DNA: TGTGCCAGCAGTCCATCCCTAGGGGGCTACACCTTC
D gene: .; J gene: TRBJ2-7; V gene: TRBV4-2; clone size: few; CDR3 protein: CASSQETTVSYEQYF; CDR3 DNA: TGTGCCAGCAGCCAAGAAACCACGGTATCCTACGAGCAGTACTTC
D gene: TRBD2; J gene: TRBJ2-2; V gene: TRBV7-2; clone size: many; CDR3 protein: CASSRSSGGLLGELFF; CDR3 DNA: TGTGCCAGCAGCAGATCTAGCGGGGGCCTGCTGGGGGAGCTGTTTTTT
D gene: .; J gene: TRBJ2-2; V gene: TRBV24-1; clone size: .; CDR3 protein: CATTAEREGELFF; CDR3 DNA: TGTGCCACCACGGCTGAACGGGAGGGGGAGCTGTTTTTT
D gene: .; J gene: TRBJ2-3; V gene: TRBV3-1; clone size: .; CDR3 protein: CASSQGGLLSTDTQYF; CDR3 DNA: TGTGCCAGCAGCCAAGGTGGGCTCCTTAGCACAGATACGCAGTATTTT